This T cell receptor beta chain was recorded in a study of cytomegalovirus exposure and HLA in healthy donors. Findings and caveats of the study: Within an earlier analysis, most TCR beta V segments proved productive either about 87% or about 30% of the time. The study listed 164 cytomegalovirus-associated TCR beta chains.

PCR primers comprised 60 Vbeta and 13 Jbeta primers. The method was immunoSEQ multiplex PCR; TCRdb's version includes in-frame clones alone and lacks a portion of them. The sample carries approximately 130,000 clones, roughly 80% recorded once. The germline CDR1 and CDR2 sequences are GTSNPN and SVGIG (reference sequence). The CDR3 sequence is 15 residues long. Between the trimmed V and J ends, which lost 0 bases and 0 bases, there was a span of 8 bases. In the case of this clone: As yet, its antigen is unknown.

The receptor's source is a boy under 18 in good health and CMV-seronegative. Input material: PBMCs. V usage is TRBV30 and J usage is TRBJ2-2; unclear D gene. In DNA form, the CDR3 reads TGTGCCTGGAGTGTACGCCAGACGAACACCGGGGAGCTGTTTTTT. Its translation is CAWSVRQTNTGELFF.